This entry features one T cell receptor beta chain sequence. V dropped 1 base and J dropped 8 bases, with 12 bases sitting between them. Per germline, CDR1 SGDLS and CDR2 YYNGEE. The CDR3 runs 14 residues. The data stem from a study of cytomegalovirus exposure and HLA in healthy donors. Primers: 60 Vbeta forward and 13 Jbeta reverse. The method was immunoSEQ multiplex PCR; TCRdb's version includes in-frame clones alone and lacks a portion of them. The sample consists of around 140,000 clones, approximately 80% of them appearing once. This chain connects TRBV9 to TRBJ1-4; D ambiguous. The sequence derives from a woman in her 40s in good health and CMV-seronegative. Sequencing was done on a sample of PBMCs. CDR3 protein: CASSVSPGGEKLFF. CDR3 nucleotides: TGTGCCAGCAGCGTATCTCCCGGCGGGGAAAAACTGTTTTTT.